The sequence of this T cell receptor beta chain was determined in a study of CD4 and CD8 cells across lung adenocarcinoma regions (dated by TCRdb to 2016 to 2018). About the investigation overall: To look at intratumor heterogeneity in the T cell receptor repertoire, the study compared tumor centers against tumor margins.

To prepare the library, PCR was applied. For sequencing, a HiSeq X Ten was employed. TCRdb itself trimmed the public reads at Q25 with fastp, ran MiXCR and retained productive beta chains. When rows share a CDR3 protein, they turn into one entry using the most common DNA and genes. This sample holds 13,000 to 15,000 distinct CDR3 sequences; approximately 43% were observed only once. Roughly 17% of the sample lies in the top ten. Details on this clonotype: Its target antigen remains unknown. No qualities accompany the bases; no much larger clone lies one base away.

The CDR3 runs 13 residues from the cysteine to the phenylalanine. Only the CDR3 region is kept as DNA, spanning 39 bases read in frame from base 1. CDR1 SGHTA and CDR2 FQGNSA were looked up in the germline V gene. Trimming removed 5 bases from V and 9 bases from J, leaving 14 bases between the germline ends. Patients with localized lung adenocarcinoma, a subtype of non-small cell lung cancer, were used as donors. The centers of localized lung adenocarcinomas were where the samples came from. For TCR repertoire analysis, CD4+ T cells from tumor tissue were profiled apart from CD8+ T cells. The source material was CD4+ T cells from the center of a lung tumor. The cell subset or site label for this specimen denotes: tumor center region. This sequence uses TRBV7-2 and TRBJ2-1, with TRBD2 as a weak D call on 5 bases. This TCR derives from a male donor with lung adenocarcinoma. The CD4 and CD8 labels of this study may be unreliable. The CDR3 reads CASSRGPWSEQFF. The DNA sequence is as follows: TGTGCCAGCAGCCGGGGTCCTTGGTCTGAGCAGTTCTTC. The full variable domain, with segments outside the CDR3 supplied by the reference TRBV7-2 and TRBJ2-1 proteins, appears as GAGVSQSPSNKVTEKGKDVELRCDPISGHTALYWYRQSLGQGLEFLIYFQGNSAPDKSGLPSDRFSAERTGGSVSTLTIQRTQQEDSAVYLCASSRGPWSEQFFGPGTRLTVL.